A selection of T cell receptor beta chains follows, all from one sample in a study of cytomegalovirus exposure and HLA in healthy donors. Sequencing used immunoSEQ multiplex PCR; TCRdb keeps in-frame clones, though not all of them. The table has under 200,000 clones, about 80% seen once. The sample comprised PBMCs. These receptors were taken from a man aged 30 to 39 in good health and CMV-seronegative. CDR3s include the opening cysteine and the closing phenylalanine or tryptophan. A D gene is named only where the DNA matches it firmly. The size of a clone is reported for some rows only, either as once, few or many, or as a class for expanded clones.

cdr3_length	clone_size	d_call	v_call	j_call	cdr3_aa
14	NA	NA	TRBV7-2	TRBJ2-7	CASSLPTQDYEQYF
15	NA	TRBD1	TRBV6-5	TRBJ2-3	CASSVGQTITDTQYF
15	NA	TRBD1	TRBV7-2	TRBJ2-1	CASSPANRGYNEQFF
13	few	NA	TRBV5-6	TRBJ2-7	CASSRTSAYEQYF
13	few	NA	TRBV6-5	TRBJ2-7	CASKEEYSYEQYF
13	few	NA	TRBV10-3	TRBJ2-7	CAISADRIYEQYF
13	NA	NA	TRBV7-2	TRBJ1-2	CASSFPQGYGYTF
11	NA	NA	TRBV5-8	TRBJ1-3	CASSLHSLNYF
15	few	NA	TRBV28	TRBJ1-1	CASSLPNTGTTEAFF
14	NA	NA	TRBV9	TRBJ2-7	CASSLQGHSYEQYF
16	NA	NA	TRBV28	TRBJ1-4	CASSLPPRGNLEKLFF
14	NA	TRBD2	TRBV2	TRBJ2-7	CASRLAVSSYEQYF
13	NA	NA	TRBV5-1	TRBJ2-7	CASSLTSPYEQYF
14	NA	NA	TRBV9	TRBJ2-1	CASGGAGTYNEQFF
14	NA	NA	TRBV6-5	TRBJ2-1	CASSVRDKRNEQFF
19	few	TRBD1	TRBV30	TRBJ2-3	CAWSVLGFGGQGSTDTQYF
17	NA	NA	TRBV7-2	TRBJ1-3	CASSLSGGFGSGNTIYF
11	NA	NA	TRBV10-3	TRBJ2-7	CAISDRQGKYF
15	NA	NA	TRBV5-4	TRBJ2-1	CASSQKLSSYNEQFF
18	NA	TRBD2	TRBV7-3	TRBJ2-7	CASSPLAVTPGTIYEQYF
14	NA	NA	TRBV10-3	TRBJ2-6	CAIFSGSGANVLTF
15	NA	TRBD1	TRBV5-1	TRBJ2-5	CASTTGTAYQETQYF
16	NA	TRBD1	TRBV7-9	TRBJ1-2	CASSLTPTGGAGGYTF
13	few	NA	TRBV6-5	TRBJ1-1	CASKRGMNTEAFF
16	NA	TRBD2	TRBV5-1	TRBJ2-3	CASSLATSGGTDTQYF
17	NA	TRBD1	TRBV5-1	TRBJ2-7	CASSAPRGQGTSYEQYF
15	NA	TRBD1	TRBV28	TRBJ1-5	CASRHWTGQVQPQHF
16	once	TRBD1	TRBV25-1	TRBJ1-1	CASSERPGQGGTEAFF
14	NA	NA	TRBV6-1	TRBJ2-3	CASSLGHYTDTQYF
14	NA	NA	TRBV7-2	TRBJ2-7	CASSLIGSDYEQYF
12	NA	NA	TRBV18	TRBJ2-7	CASSPSSYEQYF
14	NA	NA	TRBV6-5	TRBJ2-1	CASSYGGVYNEQFF
13	NA	NA	TRBV30	TRBJ1-6	CAWSVRGYSPLHF
14	few	TRBD1	TRBV5-6	TRBJ2-7	CASSLYRGLEEQYF
17	NA	NA	TRBV28	TRBJ2-6	CASSLAGQSSGANVLTF
12	NA	NA	TRBV29-1	TRBJ2-5	CSAGQTGETQYF
14	few	TRBD1	TRBV10-2	TRBJ1-5	CASSETGGVQPQHF